A single sample gave rise to the 8 T cell receptor beta chains below, sequenced in a study of beta chain features in type 1 diabetes. General study points: For Type 1 diabetes patients, all four CD4+ subsets carried TCRB CDR3s that were moderately but significantly shorter.

These TCRs are of unknown antigen specificity. The sequenced template was cDNA made from the entire isolated RNA. The protocol was immunoSEQ multiplex PCR, while the TCRdb copy is restricted to in-frame clones and leaves out a portion. The top ten hold 0.035% to 0.04% of the sample, which has about 660,000 clones, 11% to 15% seen once. The sequencing sample was made of naive CD4+ T cells from blood. All receptors come from a man between 18 and 35 years old with type 1 diabetes.

This clone was seen a few times. The rearrangement joins TRBV6-5 to TRBJ1-2; D is unclear. Germline V lookup: CDR1 MNHEY, CDR2 SVGAGI. Trimming cost V 0 bases and J 7 bases, with 12 bases left between them. This CDR3 is 14 amino acids long. In DNA, the CDR3 is TGTGCCAGCAGTTACTCGCCCGTGAGTGGTGGCTACACCTTC. Protein product: CASSYSPVSGGYTF.

This clone was found a few times. The chain combines TRBV25-1 with TRBJ2-5; perhaps TRBD1 as D (6 bases). Germline values: CDR1 MGHDK, CDR2 SYGVNS. This CDR3 spans 13 amino acids. The CDR3 reads CGTGKRGQETQYF. The CDR3 DNA follows: TGTGGCACAGGGAAGCGCGGGCAAGAGACCCAGTACTTC.

This clone appeared a few times. Different DNA sequences within this sample yield the same CDR3. The J gene is TRBJ1-1, the V gene TRBV30, with D hard to call. Trimming removed 0 bases at V and 5 bases at J, with 4 bases between. Germline V lookup: CDR1 GTSNPN, CDR2 SVGIG (reference sequence). The CDR3 spans 11 residues. The CDR3 DNA reads as TGTGCCTGGAGTGTGGAGACTGAAGCTTTCTTT. Protein sequence: CAWSVETEAFF.

V usage is TRBV30 and J usage is TRBJ2-1, with TRBD2 identical over 13 bases. The V gene's germline CDR1 is GTSNPN and CDR2 SVGIG (reference sequence). The CDR3 totals 17 residues. The V and J ends lost 2 bases and 10 bases, in that order; junction bases with no gene match: 14. The DNA for the CDR3 is TGTGCCTGGAGTCTCCTTGGAGGACTAGCGGGAGTGAGAGAGCAGTTCTTC. It encodes CAWSLLGGLAGVREQFF. The variable domain in full, completed from reference TRBV30 and TRBJ2-1, reads SQTIHQWPATLVQPVGSPLSLECTVEGTSNPNLYWYRQAAGRGLQLLFYSVGIGQISSEVPQNLSASRPQDRQFILSSKKLLLSDSGFYLCAWSLLGGLAGVREQFFGPGTRLTVL.

The rearrangement uses TRBV5-1 and TRBJ2-3; D remains ambiguous. Germline V lookup: CDR1 SGHRS, CDR2 YFSETQ. Trimming took 4 bases from V and 2 from J, leaving 23 bases between them. This CDR3 spans 18 amino acids. CDR3 in amino acids: CASSPKGYGHRPTDTQYF. The DNA for the CDR3 is TGCGCCAGCAGCCCGAAGGGTTACGGCCACCGGCCCACAGATACGCAGTATTTT. The full variable domain, completed using reference TRBV5-1 and TRBJ2-3, is KAGVTQTPRYLIKTRGQQVTLSCSPISGHRSVSWYQQTPGQGLQFLFEYFSETQRNKGNFPGRFSGRQFSNSRSEMNVSTLELGDSALYLCASSPKGYGHRPTDTQYFGPGTRLTVL.

In regard to this clone: The sample holds other DNA sequences that translate to the same CDR3. V usage is TRBV7-2 and J usage is TRBJ2-3; D is unresolved. Germline V gene sequence: CDR1 SGHTA, CDR2 FQGNSA. Deletions cut 5 bases from V and 1 base from J, with 4 bases between. The CDR3 runs 12 residues. The CDR3 region has the DNA TGTGCCAGCAGCCCCCGCACAGATACGCAGTATTTT. Translated: CASSPRTDTQYF. The full variable domain, in which reference TRBV7-2 and TRBJ2-3 provide the parts outside the CDR3, is GAGVSQSPSNKVTEKGKDVELRCDPISGHTALYWYRQSLGQGLEFLIYFQGNSAPDKSGLPSDRFSAERTGGSVSTLTIQRTQQEDSAVYLCASSPRTDTQYFGPGTRLTVL.

This clone was recorded once. The gene calls are TRBV7-2 and TRBJ1-2; perhaps TRBD1 as D (5 bases). CDR1 and CDR2 (germline): SGHTA, FQGNSA. The CDR3 contains 13 residues. V shed 5 bases and J shed 7 bases, with 14 bases lying between them. CDR3 sequence: CASSVTPGSGYTF. The CDR3 DNA reads as TGTGCCAGCAGCGTTACGCCAGGGAGTGGCTACACCTTC. The variable domain in full, with the rest retrieved from reference TRBV7-2 and TRBJ1-2, is GAGVSQSPSNKVTEKGKDVELRCDPISGHTALYWYRQSLGQGLEFLIYFQGNSAPDKSGLPSDRFSAERTGGSVSTLTIQRTQQEDSAVYLCASSVTPGSGYTFGSGTRLTVV.

This clone was detected a few times. The chain's CDR3 is CAWSRGAIQETQYF. The CDR3 DNA follows: TGTGCCTGGAGCAGAGGGGCTATCCAAGAGACCCAGTACTTC. This chain connects TRBV30 to TRBJ2-5, with D perhaps matching TRBD1 or TRBD2 (5 bases each). The germline gives CDR1 GTSNPN, CDR2 SVGIG (reference sequence). V was pared by 3 bases and J by 1 base, with 12 bases between. This CDR3 is built from 14 residues.